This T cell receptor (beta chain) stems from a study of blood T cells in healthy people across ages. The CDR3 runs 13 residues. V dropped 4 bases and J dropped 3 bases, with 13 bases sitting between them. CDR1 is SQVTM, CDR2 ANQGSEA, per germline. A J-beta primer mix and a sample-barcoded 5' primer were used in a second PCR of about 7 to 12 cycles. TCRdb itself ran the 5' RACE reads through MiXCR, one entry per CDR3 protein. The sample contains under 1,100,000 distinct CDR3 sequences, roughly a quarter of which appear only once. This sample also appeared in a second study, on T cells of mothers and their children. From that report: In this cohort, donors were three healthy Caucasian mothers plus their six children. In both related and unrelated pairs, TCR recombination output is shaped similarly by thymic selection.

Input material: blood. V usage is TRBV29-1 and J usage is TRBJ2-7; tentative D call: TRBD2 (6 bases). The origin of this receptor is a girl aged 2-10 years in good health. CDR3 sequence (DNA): TGCAGCGTTGTGGGAGGACCTCACTACGAGCAGTACTTC. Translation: CSVVGGPHYEQYF.